This TCR beta chain was observed in a study of control samples from healthy donors and cancer patients. The CDR3 is 22 amino acids. Trimming left V 3 bases short and J 0 bases short, with 26 bases between. Looked up from germline, CDR1 is KGHDR and CDR2 is SFDVKD. Produced via immunoSEQ multiplex PCR; TCRdb's table is partial and in-frame only. The repertoire holds fewer than 150,000 clones, 80% to 95% seen once, with 6% to 8.5% in the top ten. This sequence joins TRBV24-1 and TRBJ2-6; D call uncertain. The sample comprised blood. The TCR originated in a woman under 30 in good health. CDR3 region: CATSDPPTPTVRLISGANVLTF. Here the CDR3 DNA reads TGTGCCACCAGTGATCCCCCCACCCCCACCGTCCGACTGATCTCTGGGGCCAACGTCCTGACTTTC.